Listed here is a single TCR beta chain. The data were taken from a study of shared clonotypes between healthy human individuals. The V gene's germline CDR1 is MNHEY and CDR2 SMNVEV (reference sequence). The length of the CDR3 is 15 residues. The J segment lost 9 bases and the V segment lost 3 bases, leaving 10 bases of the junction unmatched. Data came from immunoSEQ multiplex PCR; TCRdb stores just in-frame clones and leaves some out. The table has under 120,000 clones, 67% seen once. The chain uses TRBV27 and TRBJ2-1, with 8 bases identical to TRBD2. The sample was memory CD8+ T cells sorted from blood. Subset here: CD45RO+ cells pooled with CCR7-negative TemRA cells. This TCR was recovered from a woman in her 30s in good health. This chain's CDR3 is CASSLAGGSLIEQFF. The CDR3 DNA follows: TGTGCCAGCAGTTTGGCGGGAGGCAGTCTTATTGAGCAGTTCTTC.